One sample yielded the 22 T cell receptor beta chains listed below, sequenced in a study of blood T cell repertoires in COVID-19. TCRdb keeps only in-frame clones here, not all; method: immunoSEQ multiplex PCR. The sample lists 230,000 or so clones; about 85% were seen once. Sequencing was carried out using PBMCs or T cells enriched from blood (not recorded which). The receptors were gathered from a woman in her 30s who had recovered from COVID-19.

V usage is TRBV4-2 and J usage is TRBJ1-2; 7 nucleotides agree with TRBD1. The CDR3 is made up of 19 amino acids. The junction had 22 bases not matched to a gene; V was cut back by 1 base and J by 8 bases. Germline CDR1 and CDR2: LGHNA and YNFKEQ. The DNA of the CDR3 is TGTGCCAGCAGCCAAGGAGGTTTTGTGGGCGAAAGAGGGGGCGCGGGCTACACCTTC. Amino acid sequence: CASSQGGFVGERGGAGYTF.

The V gene is TRBV14, the J gene TRBJ2-7, with TRBD1 identical over 7 bases. Unmatched junction bases numbered 10, after V lost 5 bases and J lost 6 bases. Germline assignment: CDR1 SGHDN and CDR2 FVKESK. The CDR3 is 14 amino acids. DNA for the CDR3: TGTGCCAGCAGCGAGGAAACAGGGGTGAGCGAGCAGTACTTC. Encoded protein: CASSEETGVSEQYF.

In DNA, the CDR3 is TGTGCCAGCAGAGATCGGCCGGACTACCAAAGTGGCTACACCTTC. Protein: CASRDRPDYQSGYTF. The rearrangement joins TRBV5-5 to TRBJ1-2; D is unresolved. Germline V CDR1 and CDR2: SGHKS, YYEKEE (reference sequence). V lost 5 bases and J lost 7, with 21 bases in between. The CDR3 covers 15 residues.

J is TRBJ2-7 and V is TRBV3-1 (or the pseudogene TRBV3-2), with a possible D match to TRBD1 (5 bases). CDR1 LGHDT and CDR2 YNNKEL come from the germline V gene (reference sequence). The CDR3 length is 13 residues. The V gene lost 4 bases and the J gene lost 2 bases, with 9 bases spanning the gap. The CDR3 DNA reads TGTGCCAGCAGCCCACGGACAACCTACGAGCAGTACTTC. Amino acid sequence: CASSPRTTYEQYF.

The rearrangement uses TRBV7-8 and TRBJ2-3; D call uncertain. From germline, CDR1 is SGHVS and CDR2 FQNEAQ. There are 16 residues in the CDR3. V was cut by 5 bases and J by 3 bases, with 18 bases left in between. This CDR3 is CASSPPWLVRTDTQYF. Written as DNA, the CDR3 is TGTGCCAGCAGCCCCCCATGGCTAGTCAGAACAGATACGCAGTATTTT.

Concerning this clone itself: The sample carries other DNA sequences with the same CDR3. This chain joins TRBV7-3 and TRBJ1-2, with D unclear. V was trimmed by 5 bases and J by 2 bases, leaving 9 bases between them. Germline V gene sequence: CDR1 SGHTA, CDR2 FQGTGA. The CDR3 runs 13 residues. The CDR3 loop reads CASSPGSNYGYTF. The CDR3 bases are TGTGCCAGCAGCCCCGGGAGCAACTATGGCTACACCTTC.

The chain is built from TRBV5-1 and TRBJ1-1; D is possibly TRBD1 (5 bases). V gave up 4 bases and J gave up 1 base, with 11 bases separating them. Germline loops: CDR1 SGHRS, CDR2 YFSETQ. This CDR3 is 14 amino acids long. The CDR3 spells CASSGGGRNTEAFF. CDR3 nucleotide sequence: TGCGCCAGCAGCGGCGGGGGGAGGAACACTGAAGCTTTCTTT.

This rearrangement joins TRBV4-1 to TRBJ2-7, with TRBD1 as a possible D gene (5 bases). The germline V and J ends were trimmed by 2 bases and 5 bases, with 16 bases remaining between them. This CDR3 region has 15 residues. In germline, CDR1 is MGHRA, CDR2 YSYEKL. For the CDR3, the DNA is TGCGCCAGCAGCCAACTTCAGGGTTTTTCCCACGAGCAGTACTTC. Protein product: CASSQLQGFSHEQYF.

The chain employs TRBV11-2 and TRBJ1-1; 8 bases map to TRBD1. Germline assignment: CDR1 SGHAT and CDR2 FQNNGV. V shed 2 bases and J 0 bases; nucleotides not matched to a gene: 8. The CDR3 has 17 residues. CDR3 nucleotide sequence: TGTGCCAGCAGCTTAAATTACGGACAGGGCATGAACACTGAAGCTTTCTTT. Translation gives CASSLNYGQGMNTEAFF.

The chain recombines TRBV4-1 with TRBJ1-5; TRBD1 aligns across 8 bases. Germline V gene sequence: CDR1 MGHRA, CDR2 YSYEKL. The CDR3 totals 19 residues. The junction had 13 bases not matched to a gene; V was cut back by 0 bases and J by 3 bases. Here the CDR3 reads CASSQDGTGLPILNQPQHF. The CDR3 DNA reads as TGCGCCAGCAGCCAAGATGGGACAGGACTACCGATCCTCAATCAGCCCCAGCATTTT.

V and J are TRBV6-5 and TRBJ2-3, with D maybe TRBD2 (6 bases). Trimming stripped 6 bases from V and 0 bases from J, with 13 bases between. The CDR3 totals 15 residues. Germline V CDR1 and CDR2: MNHEY, SVGAGI. This chain's CDR3 is CASSRDWGSTDTQYF. The DNA of the CDR3 is TGTGCCAGCAGCCGGGACTGGGGTAGCACAGATACGCAGTATTTT.

DNA of the CDR3: TGTGCCAGCAGCTTAAACGCAGGGGCTAACTATGGCTACACCTTC. As protein: CASSLNAGANYGYTF. The rearrangement joins TRBV7-3 to TRBJ1-2; TRBD1 is a possible D gene (6 bases). The CDR3 contains 15 residues. Germline V gene sequence: CDR1 SGHTA, CDR2 FQGTGA. The V end was cut by 1 base, the J end by 0 bases, with 9 bases between. The full variable domain, its missing parts supplied by reference TRBV7-3 and TRBJ1-2, is GAGVSQTPSNKVTEKGKYVELRCDPISGHTALYWYRQSLGQGPEFLIYFQGTGAADDSGLPNDRFFAVRPEGSVSTLKIQRTERGDSAVYLCASSLNAGANYGYTFGSGTRLTVV.

The rearrangement links TRBV5-6 to TRBJ2-7, with 8 bases identical to TRBD1. Germline V gene data show CDR1 as SGHDT and CDR2 as YYEEEE. The junction had 5 bases not matched to a gene; V was cut back by 0 bases and J by 3 bases. This CDR3 contains 15 residues. CDR3 region: CASSLALRGLYEQYF. The CDR3 DNA reads TGTGCCAGCAGCTTGGCCCTCAGGGGGCTCTACGAGCAGTACTTC.

The gene calls are TRBV19 and TRBJ2-1; tentative D call: TRBD2 (6 bases). The CDR3 contains 16 residues. V lost 5 bases to trimming and J lost 7 bases, with 21 bases between them. Germline V gene sequence: CDR1 LNHDA, CDR2 SQIVND (reference sequence). The CDR3 DNA sequence: TGTGCCAGTAGTCCCCGGTCGGGGGTAGTAGGGAATGAGCAGTTCTTC. The encoded protein is CASSPRSGVVGNEQFF.

The chain has TRBV7-6 and TRBJ1-3; D perhaps matches TRBD1 (6 bases). Looked up from germline, CDR1 is SGHVS and CDR2 is FNYEAQ. This CDR3 region has 16 residues. V lost 2 bases to trimming and J lost 0 bases, with 11 bases between them. CDR3 sequence (DNA): TGTGCCAGCAGCTTATTGGGGGGGCGCTCTGGAAACACCATATATTTT. It yields the protein CASSLLGGRSGNTIYF. The full variable domain, completed using reference TRBV7-6 and TRBJ1-3, is GAGVSQSPRYKVTKRGQDVALRCDPISGHVSLYWYRQALGQGPEFLTYFNYEAQQDKSGLPNDRFSAERPEGSISTLTIQRTEQRDSAMYRCASSLLGGRSGNTIYFGEGSWLTVV.

The chain employs TRBV5-1 and TRBJ1-2; tentatively, D is TRBD1 (5 bases). Germline V CDR1 and CDR2: SGHRS, YFSETQ. The V end lost 1 base, the J end lost 0 bases, and 10 bases lay between the germline ends. This CDR3 spans 15 amino acids. The CDR3 sequence: CASSLSQGTNYGYTF. The CDR3 DNA reads TGCGCCAGCAGCTTGTCTCAGGGTACTAACTATGGCTACACCTTC.

The chain is built from TRBV12-3 or TRBV12-4 and TRBJ1-1, with TRBD1 as a possible D gene (6 bases). V was cut by 8 bases and J by 8 bases, with 18 bases left in between. This CDR3 is 13 amino acids long. The CDR3 here is CASLNSSGGEAFF. The CDR3 DNA is TGTGCCAGCCTAAACTCGTCGGGGGGCGAAGCTTTCTTT.

This clone was picked up one time. V gene TRBV5-8 combines with J gene TRBJ2-3, with D possibly being TRBD1 (6 bases). Trimming removed 4 bases from V and 1 base from J, with 10 bases in between. Germline lookup yields CDR1 SGHTS and CDR2 YDEGEE. The CDR3 is 14 amino acids. As DNA, the CDR3 is TGTGCCAGCAGCCAACGACAGGGCACAGATACGCAGTATTTT. This encodes CASSQRQGTDTQYF.

This sequence joins TRBV19 and TRBJ1-3; possible D gene TRBD1, 5 bases. This CDR3 is built from 13 residues. V dropped 5 bases and J dropped 3 bases, with 8 bases sitting between them. The germline V gene has CDR1 LNHDA and CDR2 SQIVND (reference sequence). For the CDR3, the DNA is TGTGCCAGTAGTGCCGGGGGTGGAAACACCATATATTTT. Its translation: CASSAGGGNTIYF.

J is TRBJ1-2 and V is TRBV7-2; D call uncertain. This CDR3 region has 15 residues. V was trimmed by 1 base and J by 3 bases, leaving 12 bases between them. Germline CDR1 reads SGHTA; CDR2 reads FQGNSA. The CDR3 reads CASSLVAREHYGYTF. CDR3 coding DNA: TGTGCCAGCAGCTTAGTCGCACGGGAGCACTATGGCTACACCTTC.

V gene TRBV24-1 combines with J gene TRBJ1-1; 7 positions agree with TRBD1. CDR3 length: 14 residues. Trimming removed 4 bases from V and 11 bases from J; junction bases left unmatched: 12. Germline CDR1 KGHDR, CDR2 SFDVKD. CDR3 coding DNA: TGTGCCACCAGTGAACGCCCGGGACAGTGCTTGGCTTTCTTT. Its protein product is CATSERPGQCLAFF.

The gene calls are TRBV7-9 and TRBJ1-4; the D is unclear. Germline-derived CDR1 and CDR2 are SEHNR and FQNEAQ (reference sequence). V was shortened by 1 base and J by 0 bases, with 6 bases between the two germline ends. The CDR3 runs 15 residues. The CDR3 reads CASSLGGTTNEKLFF. The CDR3 DNA is TGTGCCAGCAGCTTAGGAGGGACAACTAATGAAAAACTGTTTTTT.